Reported below is one T cell receptor beta chain. The data originate from a study of cytomegalovirus exposure and HLA in healthy donors. Researchers ran the PCR with 60 Vbeta and 13 Jbeta primers. Clones were sequenced by immunoSEQ multiplex PCR, and TCRdb holds only the in-frame ones, with some missing. The data show around 150,000 clones, 75% to 80% seen once. Germline V gene lookup returns CDR1 SGHTA and CDR2 FQGNSA. This CDR3 has 15 residues. J was trimmed by 4 bases and V by 2 bases; bases with no gene match: 4. Sample: PBMCs. The V call is TRBV7-2, the J call TRBJ2-4; 8 bases line up with TRBD2. The clonotype was recovered from a woman between 45 and 60 years old in good health and CMV-seropositive. The CDR3 sequence is CASSLSGGRKNIQYF. CDR3 nucleotides: TGTGCCAGCAGCTTATCGGGGGGGCGAAAAAACATTCAGTACTTC.